In its sample, the clone carrying this TCR beta chain was seen many times. Its cognate antigen is unknown. The data were taken from a study of T cells in Graves' hyperthyroidism and ophthalmopathy. Trimming cost V 2 bases and J 4 bases, with 4 bases left between them. The length of the CDR3 is 12 residues. The hyperthyroidism patients had all been newly diagnosed, and their disease duration was under 2 months. Their ages ranged from 18 to 65 years. Findings and caveats of the study: Ophthalmopathy was identified by the model a median about 6.8 months ahead of onset.

RNA transcripts were the template for amplifying TCR beta CDR3 regions. The TCR CDR3 first-round RT-PCR relied on the HTBI primer set. TCRdb redid the calling of the multiplex PCR reads with MiXCR, one entry per CDR3 protein. The sample lists about 690,000 distinct CDR3 sequences, roughly 17% occurring once. Sequencing used blood. The source is a man between 50 and 59 years old with Graves' hyperthyroidism. The chain joins TRBV12-3 or TRBV12-4 to TRBJ2-3, with D unclear. CDR3 nucleotide sequence: TGTGCCAGCAGTTTAAATCCAGATACGCAGTATTTT. This encodes CASSLNPDTQYF.